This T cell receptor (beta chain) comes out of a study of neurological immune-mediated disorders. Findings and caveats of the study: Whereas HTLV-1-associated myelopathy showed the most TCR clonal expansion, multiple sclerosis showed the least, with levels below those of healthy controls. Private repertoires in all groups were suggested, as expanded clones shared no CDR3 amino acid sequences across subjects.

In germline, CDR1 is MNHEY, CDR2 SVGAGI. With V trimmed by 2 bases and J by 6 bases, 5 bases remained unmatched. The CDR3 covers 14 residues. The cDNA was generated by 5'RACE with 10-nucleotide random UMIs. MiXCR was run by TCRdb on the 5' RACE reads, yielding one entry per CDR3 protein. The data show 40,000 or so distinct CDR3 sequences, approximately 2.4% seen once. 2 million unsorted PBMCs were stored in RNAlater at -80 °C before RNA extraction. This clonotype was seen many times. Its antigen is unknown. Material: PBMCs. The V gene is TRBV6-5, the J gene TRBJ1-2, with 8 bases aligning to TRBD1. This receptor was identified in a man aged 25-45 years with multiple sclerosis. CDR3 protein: CASSYGRGQNGYTF. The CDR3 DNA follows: TGTGCCAGCAGTTACGGCAGGGGGCAAAATGGCTACACCTTC.